These 4 T cell receptor beta chains originate from one sample sequenced in a study of cytomegalovirus exposure and HLA in healthy donors. The protocol was immunoSEQ multiplex PCR, while the TCRdb copy is restricted to in-frame clones and leaves out a portion. The data hold over 100,000 clones, with around nine tenths observed a single time. The sample was PBMCs. The receptor source for this set is a woman under 30 in good health and CMV-seronegative.

The V and J genes are TRBV7-9 and TRBJ2-7, with 7 nucleotides matching TRBD1. The CDR3 has 12 amino acids. CDR1 is SEHNR and CDR2 is FQNEAQ in the germline V gene (reference sequence). J was trimmed by 6 bases and V by 2 bases; bases with no gene match: 1. The CDR3 region has the DNA TGTGCCAGCAGCTTACAGGGGGTCGAGCAGTACTTC. Translated: CASSLQGVEQYF.

The chain is built from TRBV9 and TRBJ2-3, with 8 bases lining up with TRBD2. This CDR3 contains 15 residues. Trimming at V came to 4 bases and at J to 1 base, leaving 5 bases not matched to a gene. Germline assignment: CDR1 SGDLS and CDR2 YYNGEE. CDR3 nucleotides: TGTGCCAGCAGCCGGACACTAGCGGGCACAGATACGCAGTATTTT. Translating it yields CASSRTLAGTDTQYF.

The J gene is TRBJ2-1, the V gene TRBV28, with 10 bases identical to TRBD1. Germline V gene lookup returns CDR1 MDHEN and CDR2 SYDVKM. The junction had 14 bases not matched to a gene; V was cut back by 6 bases and J by 15 bases. This CDR3 region has 14 residues. CDR3 bases: TGTGCCAGCAGGTCCGGGACAGGGGTGGGGGGGCGGTTCTTC. This codes for CASRSGTGVGGRFF.

This chain joins TRBV9 and TRBJ2-2, with a tentative D call TRBD1 (5 bases). Trimming shortened V by 2 bases and J by 0 bases, and 8 bases separated the two germline ends. Germline CDR1 SGDLS, CDR2 YYNGEE. The CDR3 is 15 residues long. The CDR3 is CASSVPGPNTGELFF. The DNA of the CDR3 is TGTGCCAGCAGCGTTCCAGGGCCGAACACCGGGGAGCTGTTTTTT.